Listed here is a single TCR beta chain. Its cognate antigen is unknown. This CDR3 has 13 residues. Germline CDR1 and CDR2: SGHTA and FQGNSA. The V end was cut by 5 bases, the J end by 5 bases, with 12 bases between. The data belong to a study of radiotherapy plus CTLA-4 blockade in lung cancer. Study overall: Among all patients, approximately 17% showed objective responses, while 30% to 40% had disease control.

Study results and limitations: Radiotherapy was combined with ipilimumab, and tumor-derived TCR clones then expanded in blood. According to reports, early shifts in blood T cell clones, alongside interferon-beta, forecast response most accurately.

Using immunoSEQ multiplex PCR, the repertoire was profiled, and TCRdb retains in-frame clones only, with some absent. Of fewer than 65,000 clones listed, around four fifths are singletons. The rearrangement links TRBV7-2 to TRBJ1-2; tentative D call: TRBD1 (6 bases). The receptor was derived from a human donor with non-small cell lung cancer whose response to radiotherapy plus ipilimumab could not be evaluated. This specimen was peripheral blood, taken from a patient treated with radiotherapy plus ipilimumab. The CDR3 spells CASSPMDRYGYTF. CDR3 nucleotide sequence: TGTGCCAGCAGCCCTATGGACAGATATGGCTACACCTTC.